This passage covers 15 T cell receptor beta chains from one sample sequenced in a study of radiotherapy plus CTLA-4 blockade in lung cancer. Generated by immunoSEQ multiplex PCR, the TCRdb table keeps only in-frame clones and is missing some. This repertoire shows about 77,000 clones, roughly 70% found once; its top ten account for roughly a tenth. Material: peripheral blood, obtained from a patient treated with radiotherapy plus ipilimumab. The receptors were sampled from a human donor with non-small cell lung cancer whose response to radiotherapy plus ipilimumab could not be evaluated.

This chain's CDR3 is CASSQDTYTGELFF. CDR3 DNA sequence: TGTGCCAGCAGCCAAGATACTTACACCGGGGAGCTGTTTTTT. The chain combines TRBV4-2 with TRBJ2-2; D remains unclear. Trimming stripped 0 bases from V and 3 bases from J, with 5 bases between. The CDR3 is 14 amino acids. The germline gives CDR1 LGHNA, CDR2 YNFKEQ.

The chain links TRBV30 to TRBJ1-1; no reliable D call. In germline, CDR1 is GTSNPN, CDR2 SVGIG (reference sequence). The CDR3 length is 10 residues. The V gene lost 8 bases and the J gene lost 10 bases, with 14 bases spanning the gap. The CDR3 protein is CAGENPGAFF. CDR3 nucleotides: TGTGCCGGCGAAAACCCGGGAGCTTTCTTT. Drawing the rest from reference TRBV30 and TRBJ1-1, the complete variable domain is SQTIHQWPATLVQPVGSPLSLECTVEGTSNPNLYWYRQAAGRGLQLLFYSVGIGQISSEVPQNLSASRPQDRQFILSSKKLLLSDSGFYLCAGENPGAFFGQGTRLTVV.

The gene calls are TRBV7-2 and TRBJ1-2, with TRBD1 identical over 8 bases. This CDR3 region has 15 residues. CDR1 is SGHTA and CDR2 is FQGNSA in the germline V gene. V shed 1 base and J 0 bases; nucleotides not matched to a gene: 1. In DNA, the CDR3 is TGTGCCAGCAGCTTAGGACAGGGGCCTAACTATGGCTACACCTTC. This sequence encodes CASSLGQGPNYGYTF.

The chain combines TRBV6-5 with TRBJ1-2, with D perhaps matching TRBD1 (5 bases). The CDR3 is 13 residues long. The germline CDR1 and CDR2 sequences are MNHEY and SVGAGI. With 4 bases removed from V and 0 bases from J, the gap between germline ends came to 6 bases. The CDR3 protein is CASSLTANYGYTF. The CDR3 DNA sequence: TGTGCCAGCAGTTTGACAGCTAACTATGGCTACACCTTC.

CDR3 residues: CASSPPRRAGGDTQYF. The CDR3 coding sequence is TGTGCCAGCAGCCCACCCCGTCGTGCGGGAGGGGATACGCAGTATTTT. V is TRBV7-6 and J is TRBJ2-3; 9 bases are shared with TRBD2. The CDR3 is 16 amino acids. Germline V CDR1 and CDR2: SGHVS, FNYEAQ. Trimming at V came to 5 bases and at J to 6 bases, leaving 12 bases not matched to a gene.

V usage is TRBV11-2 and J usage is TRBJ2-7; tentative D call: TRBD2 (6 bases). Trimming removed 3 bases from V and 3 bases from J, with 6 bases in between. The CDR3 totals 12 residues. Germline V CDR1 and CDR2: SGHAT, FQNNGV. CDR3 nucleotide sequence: TGTGCCAGCAGCTTCGGGGGCTACGAGCAGTACTTC. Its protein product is CASSFGGYEQYF.

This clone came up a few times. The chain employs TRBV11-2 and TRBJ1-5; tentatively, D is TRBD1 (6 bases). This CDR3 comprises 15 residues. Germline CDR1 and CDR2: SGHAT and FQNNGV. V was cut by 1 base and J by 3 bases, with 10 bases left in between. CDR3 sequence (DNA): TGTGCCAGCAGCTTAGGGACAGCTTCCAATCAGCCCCAGCATTTT. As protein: CASSLGTASNQPQHF.

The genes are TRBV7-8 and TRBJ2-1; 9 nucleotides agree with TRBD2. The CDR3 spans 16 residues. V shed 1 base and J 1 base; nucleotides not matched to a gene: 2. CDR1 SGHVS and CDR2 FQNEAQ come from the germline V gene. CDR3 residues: CASSLDAGGSYNEQFF. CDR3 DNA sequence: TGTGCCAGCAGCTTAGATGCGGGGGGGTCCTACAATGAGCAGTTCTTC.

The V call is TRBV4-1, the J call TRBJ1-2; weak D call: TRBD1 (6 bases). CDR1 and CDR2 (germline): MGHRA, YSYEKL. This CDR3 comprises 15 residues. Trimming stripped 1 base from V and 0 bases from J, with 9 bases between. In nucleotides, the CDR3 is TGCGCCAGCAGCCAAGGTTGGACAGCTAACTATGGCTACACCTTC. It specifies CASSQGWTANYGYTF.

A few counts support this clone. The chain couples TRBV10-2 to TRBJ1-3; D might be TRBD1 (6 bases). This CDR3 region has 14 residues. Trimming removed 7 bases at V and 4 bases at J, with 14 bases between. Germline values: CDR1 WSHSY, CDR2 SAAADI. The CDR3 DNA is TGCGCCAGCAAGAGGTCAGGGGAAGGAAACACCATATATTTT. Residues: CASKRSGEGNTIYF.

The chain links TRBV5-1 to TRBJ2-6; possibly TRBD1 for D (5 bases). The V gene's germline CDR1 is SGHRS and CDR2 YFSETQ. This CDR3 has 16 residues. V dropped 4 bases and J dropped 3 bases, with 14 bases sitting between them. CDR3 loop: CASSPVQGDGANVLTF. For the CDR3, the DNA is TGCGCCAGCAGCCCGGTGCAGGGCGATGGGGCCAACGTCCTGACTTTC.

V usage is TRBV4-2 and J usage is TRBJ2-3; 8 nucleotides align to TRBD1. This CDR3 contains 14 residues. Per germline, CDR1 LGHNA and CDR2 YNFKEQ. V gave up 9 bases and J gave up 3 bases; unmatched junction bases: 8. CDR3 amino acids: CASQLDRVTDTQYF. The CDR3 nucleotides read TGTGCCAGTCAACTGGACAGGGTTACAGATACGCAGTATTTT.

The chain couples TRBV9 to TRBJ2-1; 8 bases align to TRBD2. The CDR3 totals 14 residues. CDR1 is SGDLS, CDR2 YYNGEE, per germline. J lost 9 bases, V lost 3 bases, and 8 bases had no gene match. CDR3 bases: TGTGCCAGCAGCGCAAACGGACTAGCCCCTGAGCAGTTCTTC. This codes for CASSANGLAPEQFF.

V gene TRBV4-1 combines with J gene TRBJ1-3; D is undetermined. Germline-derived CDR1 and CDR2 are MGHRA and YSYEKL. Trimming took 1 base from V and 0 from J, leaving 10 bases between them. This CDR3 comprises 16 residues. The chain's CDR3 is CASSQGSRDSGNTIYF. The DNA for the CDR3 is TGCGCCAGCAGCCAAGGCTCCCGGGACTCTGGAAACACCATATATTTT.

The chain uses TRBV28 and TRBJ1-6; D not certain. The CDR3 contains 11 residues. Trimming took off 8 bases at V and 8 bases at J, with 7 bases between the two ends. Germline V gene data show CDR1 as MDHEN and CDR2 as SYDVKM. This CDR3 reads CASGGDSPLHF. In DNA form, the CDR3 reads TGTGCCAGCGGCGGGGATTCACCCCTCCACTTT.